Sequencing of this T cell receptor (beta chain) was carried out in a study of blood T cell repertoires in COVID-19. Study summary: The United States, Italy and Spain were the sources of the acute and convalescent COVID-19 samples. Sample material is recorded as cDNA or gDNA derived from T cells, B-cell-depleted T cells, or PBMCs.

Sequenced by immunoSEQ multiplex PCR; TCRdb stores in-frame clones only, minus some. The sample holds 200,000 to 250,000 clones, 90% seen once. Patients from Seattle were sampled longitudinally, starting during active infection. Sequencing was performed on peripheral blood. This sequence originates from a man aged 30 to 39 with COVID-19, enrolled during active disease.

The CDR3: CATSDARGNTGELFF. CDR3 DNA sequence: TGTGCCACCAGTGATGCCAGGGGTAACACCGGGGAGCTGTTTTTT. The V gene is TRBV24-1, the J gene TRBJ2-2; D perhaps matches TRBD1 (6 bases). Germline values: CDR1 KGHDR, CDR2 SFDVKD. There are 15 residues in the CDR3. Trimming took off 3 bases at V and 2 bases at J, with 9 bases between the two ends.